This T cell receptor (beta chain) was obtained from a study of T cell responses to AZD1222 COVID-19 vaccine. Sequenced by immunoSEQ multiplex PCR; TCRdb stores in-frame clones only, minus some. The sample has roughly 100,000 clones, 70% to 90% seen once. Notes on this clone: What it binds is not known.

CDR3 length equals 15 residues. Germline CDR1 reads LNHDA; CDR2 reads SQIVND (reference sequence). With 5 bases clipped from V and 5 bases from J, the junction kept 7 bases outside the gene matches. Study-wide points: Without day 14 samples, only post-peak T cell repertoires were studied. Receipt of two AZD1222 doses was followed by a rise in Spike-specific TCR breadth and depth.

The sample was peripheral blood, taken on day 0 of AZD1222 vaccination. The chain couples TRBV19 to TRBJ2-3; 10 bases agree with TRBD2. The sequence was collected from an adult in good health. CDR3 region: CASSPKAGGIDTQYF. The CDR3 DNA follows: TGTGCCAGTAGTCCGAAAGCGGGAGGGATAGATACGCAGTATTTT. The complete variable domain, with remaining parts taken from reference TRBV19 and TRBJ2-3, reads DGGITQSPKYLFRKEGQNVTLSCEQNLNHDAMYWYRQDPGQGLRLIYYSQIVNDFQKGDIAEGYSVSREKKESFPLTVTSAQKNPTAFYLCASSPKAGGIDTQYFGPGTRLTVL.